The clone carrying this T cell receptor (beta chain) showed up many times. Its antigen is as yet unknown. TCRdb recomputed calls from the reads with MiXCR, one row per CDR3 protein. This table has around 74,000 distinct CDR3 sequences, more than 3.5% appearing once. This entry comes from a study of T cell repertoires in cytomegalovirus infection. Study overall: Public TCR beta signatures marked donors with CMV infection and the matching HLA.

Whole-study results and caveats: Dominating the ex vivo response were HLA-C-restricted CMV-specific TCR beta clonotypes. Carriers of CMV plus the relevant HLA were identified by cumulative public TCR beta family frequency.

The CDR3 sequence is 15 residues long. The V and J ends lost 5 bases and 1 base respectively, with 13 bases between them. Germline lookup yields CDR1 MNHNY and CDR2 SVGAGI (reference sequence). The chain carries TRBV6-6 and TRBJ2-3, with TRBD2 as a possible D gene (6 bases). Sequenced sample: PBMCs. The sequence derives from a human donor in good health (CMV status not recorded). Some clones in this sample may be carry-over from other donors' samples. CDR3 protein: CASSVWRGGTDTQYF. CDR3 nucleotides: TGTGCCAGCAGTGTATGGCGGGGAGGCACAGATACGCAGTATTTT.